The 10 T cell receptor beta chains listed next were all sequenced from one sample in a study of CD8 T cells in Susac syndrome. About 0.45 to 1 ug RNA was reverse transcribed with random hexamers. TCRdb reanalysed the immunoSEQ multiplex PCR reads using MiXCR and keeps one entry per CDR3 protein. The table lists 45,000 or so distinct CDR3 sequences, approximately 93% of them singletons, with about 0.55% in the top ten. What was sequenced was CD8+ T cells from PBMCs. The receptors derive from a human donor in good health.

The J gene is TRBJ1-1, the V gene TRBV12-3 or TRBV12-4; D uncertain. V shed 4 bases and J shed 3 bases, with 6 bases lying between them. The length of the CDR3 is 12 residues. The CDR3 here is CASSSHHTEAFF. The CDR3 DNA reads as TGTGCCAGCAGTTCCCATCACACTGAAGCTTTCTTT.

The CDR3 coding sequence is TGCAGCGTTGAAGGCGGCTATGGCTACACCTTC. Protein: CSVEGGYGYTF. The chain has TRBV29-1 and TRBJ1-2; the D is unclear. Germline CDR1 reads SQVTM; CDR2 reads ANQGSEA. Trimming took off 1 base at V and 4 bases at J, with 4 bases between the two ends. The CDR3 totals 11 residues.

The chain recombines TRBV13 with TRBJ1-1; D might be TRBD1 (6 bases). The germline V and J ends were trimmed by 5 bases and 3 bases, with 16 bases remaining between them. Looked up from germline, CDR1 is PRHDT and CDR2 is FYEKMQ (reference sequence). The CDR3 runs to 15 residues. The CDR3 DNA is TGTGCCAGCAGCCAAACACAGGGAATGGACACTGAAGCTTTCTTT. Its protein is CASSQTQGMDTEAFF.

In this sample, this clonotype turned up once. The chain carries TRBV12-3 or TRBV12-4 and TRBJ2-2; a weak D match, TRBD1 (5 bases). The CDR3 loop spans 12 amino acids. V lost 9 bases and J lost 6, with 11 bases in between. CDR3 protein: CASAGLAGELFF. The CDR3 nucleotides are TGTGCCAGTGCAGGGTTGGCCGGGGAGCTGTTTTTT.

The chain recombines TRBV2 with TRBJ1-5; perhaps TRBD1 as D (5 bases). Germline V CDR1 and CDR2: SNHLY, FYNNEI. The CDR3 extends over 17 amino acids. The V end was cut by 0 bases, the J end by 0 bases, with 12 bases between. This chain's CDR3 is CASSEALSTVSNQPQHF. In DNA, the CDR3 is TGTGCCAGCAGTGAAGCGCTCTCGACAGTTAGCAATCAGCCCCAGCATTTT.

The genes are TRBV7-6 and TRBJ2-7; possibly TRBD1 for D (5 bases). V was cut by 5 bases and J by 3 bases, with 17 bases left in between. The CDR3 has 15 amino acids. Germline V gene lookup returns CDR1 SGHVS and CDR2 FNYEAQ. The CDR3 coding sequence is TGTGCCAGCAGCCCCAGCAACAGGTTGGGCTACGAGCAGTACTTC. Its translation is CASSPSNRLGYEQYF.

This chain joins TRBV6-1 and TRBJ2-7; maybe TRBD1 (6 bases). Germline CDR1 reads MNHNS; CDR2 reads SASEGT. With 6 bases removed from V and 5 bases from J, the gap between germline ends came to 17 bases. The CDR3 runs 14 residues. Written as DNA, the CDR3 is TGTGCCAGCAGAACCAGACAGGTTCCCGACGAGCAGTACTTC. Translating gives CASRTRQVPDEQYF.

The rearrangement joins TRBV28 to TRBJ2-5; 12 bases agree with TRBD2. Germline CDR1 and CDR2: MDHEN and SYDVKM. The CDR3 contains 16 residues. V lost 6 bases, J lost 1 base, and 6 bases stayed unmatched. For the CDR3, the DNA is TGTGCCAGCAGCCTCGGACTAGCGGGAACCCAAGAGACCCAGTACTTC. Amino acid sequence: CASSLGLAGTQETQYF. The full variable domain, rest sourced from reference TRBV28 and TRBJ2-5, is DVKVTQSSRYLVKRTGEKVFLECVQDMDHENMFWYRQDPGLGLRLIYFSYDVKMKEKGDIPEGYSVSREKKERFSLILESASTNQTSMYLCASSLGLAGTQETQYFGPGTRLLVL.

The chain employs TRBV29-1 and TRBJ2-6, with D uncertain. Germline-derived CDR1 and CDR2 are SQVTM and ANQGSEA. The CDR3 is 14 residues long. With 6 bases removed from V and 0 bases from J, the gap between germline ends came to 9 bases. CDR3 sequence reads: CSVPDSSGANVLTF. The DNA of the CDR3 is TGCAGCGTCCCTGATAGCTCTGGGGCCAACGTCCTGACTTTC.

The gene calls are TRBV7-9 and TRBJ2-4; D uncertain. V lost 0 bases and J lost 0, with 6 bases in between. CDR1 and CDR2 (germline): SEHNR, FQNEAQ (reference sequence). The CDR3 is made up of 15 amino acids. CDR3 amino acids: CASSLATSAKNIQYF. DNA of the CDR3: TGTGCCAGCAGCTTAGCGACGTCAGCCAAAAACATTCAGTACTTC.